Sequencing of this T cell receptor beta chain was carried out in a study of blood T cell repertoires in COVID-19. Study details: The United States, Italy and Spain were the sources of the acute and convalescent COVID-19 samples. Nucleic acid was either cDNA or gDNA, and it came from T cells, B-cell-depleted T cells, or PBMCs.

In the authors' workflow: Reference gene primer amplification gave estimated nucleated cell counts. Only in-frame clones appear in the TCRdb table, and some are missing; sequencing was by immunoSEQ multiplex PCR. Clone size and V and J calls were adopted from that table, with D and trimming inferred from the DNA. The sample comprises some 49,000 clones, about four fifths of which are singletons, and roughly 3% rests with the top ten. The germline V gene has CDR1 SNHLY and CDR2 FYNNEI. J gave up 4 bases and V 8 bases, and 4 bases lay outside the gene matches. CDR3 length: 13 amino acids. The genes are TRBV2 and TRBJ1-2, with 10 bases fitting TRBD1. The receptor's source is a woman aged 60-75 years with acute or convalescent COVID-19. The source material was peripheral blood. The CDR3: CASGGTGAYGYTF. CDR3 sequence (DNA): TGTGCCAGCGGGGGGACAGGGGCCTATGGCTACACCTTC.